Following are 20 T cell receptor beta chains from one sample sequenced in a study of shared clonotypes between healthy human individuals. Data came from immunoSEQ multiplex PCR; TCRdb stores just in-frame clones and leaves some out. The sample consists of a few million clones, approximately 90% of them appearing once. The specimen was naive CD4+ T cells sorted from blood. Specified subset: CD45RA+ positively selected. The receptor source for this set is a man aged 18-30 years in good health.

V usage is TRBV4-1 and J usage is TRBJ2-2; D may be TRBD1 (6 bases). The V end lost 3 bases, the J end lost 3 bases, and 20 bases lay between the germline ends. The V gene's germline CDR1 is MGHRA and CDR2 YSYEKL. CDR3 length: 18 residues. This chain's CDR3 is CASSQRGIGGTYTGELFF. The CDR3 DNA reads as TGCGCCAGCAGCCAGAGGGGGATCGGTGGGACCTACACCGGGGAGCTGTTTTTT.

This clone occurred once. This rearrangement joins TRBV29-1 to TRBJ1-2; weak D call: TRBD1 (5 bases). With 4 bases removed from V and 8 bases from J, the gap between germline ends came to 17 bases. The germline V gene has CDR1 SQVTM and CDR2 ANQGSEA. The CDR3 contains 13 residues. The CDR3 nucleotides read TGCAGCGTTGTTGGAGGGGCGCGAAACGGCTACACCTTC. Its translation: CSVVGGARNGYTF. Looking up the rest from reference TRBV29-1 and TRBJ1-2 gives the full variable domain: SAVISQKPSRDICQRGTSLTIQCQVDSQVTMMFWYRQQPGQSLTLIATANQGSEATYESGFVIDKFPISRPNLTFSTLTVSNMSPEDSSIYLCSVVGGARNGYTFGSGTRLTVV.

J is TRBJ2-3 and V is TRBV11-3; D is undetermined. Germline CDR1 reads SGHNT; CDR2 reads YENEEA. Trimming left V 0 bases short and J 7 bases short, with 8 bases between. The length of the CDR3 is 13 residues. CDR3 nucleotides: TGTGCCAGCAGCTTAGATCTCACCAATACGCAGTATTTT. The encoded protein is CASSLDLTNTQYF.

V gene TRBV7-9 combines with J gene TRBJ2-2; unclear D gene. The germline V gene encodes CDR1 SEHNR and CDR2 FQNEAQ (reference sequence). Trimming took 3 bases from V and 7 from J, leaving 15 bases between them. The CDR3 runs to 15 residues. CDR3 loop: CASSLYKGLSGELFF. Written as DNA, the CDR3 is TGTGCCAGCAGCTTGTATAAAGGCCTGAGCGGGGAGCTGTTTTTT.

CDR3 region: CASSPARGEQFF. The CDR3 DNA follows: TGTGCCAGCAGCCCCGCTAGAGGTGAGCAGTTCTTC. V and J are TRBV6-5 and TRBJ2-1; D ambiguous. There are 12 residues in the CDR3. CDR1 and CDR2 (germline): MNHEY, SVGAGI. Deletions cut 6 bases from V and 9 bases from J, with 12 bases between.

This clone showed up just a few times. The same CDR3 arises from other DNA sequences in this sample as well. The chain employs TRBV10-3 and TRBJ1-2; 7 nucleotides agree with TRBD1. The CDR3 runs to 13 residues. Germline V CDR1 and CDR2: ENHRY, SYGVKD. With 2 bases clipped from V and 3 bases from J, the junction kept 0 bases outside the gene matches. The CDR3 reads CAISEDRDYGYTF. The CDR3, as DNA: TGTGCCATCAGTGAGGACAGGGACTATGGCTACACCTTC.

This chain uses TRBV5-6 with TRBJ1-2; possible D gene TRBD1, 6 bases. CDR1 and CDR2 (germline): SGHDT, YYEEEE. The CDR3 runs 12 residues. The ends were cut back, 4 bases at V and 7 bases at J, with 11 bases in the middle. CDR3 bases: TGTGCCAGCAGCCACAGGGTGTCTGGCTACACCTTC. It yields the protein CASSHRVSGYTF.

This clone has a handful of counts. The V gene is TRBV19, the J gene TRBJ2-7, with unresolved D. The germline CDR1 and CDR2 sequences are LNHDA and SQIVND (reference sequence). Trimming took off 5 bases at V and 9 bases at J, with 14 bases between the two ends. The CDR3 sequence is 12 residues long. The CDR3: CASSPNLVVQYF. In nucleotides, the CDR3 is TGTGCCAGTAGTCCAAACCTCGTGGTGCAGTACTTC.

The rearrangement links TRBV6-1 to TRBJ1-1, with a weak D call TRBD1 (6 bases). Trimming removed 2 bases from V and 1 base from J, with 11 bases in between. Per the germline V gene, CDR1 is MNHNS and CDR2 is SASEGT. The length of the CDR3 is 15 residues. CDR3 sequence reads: CASSEQRTANTEAFF. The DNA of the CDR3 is TGTGCCAGCAGTGAACAAAGGACAGCGAACACTGAAGCTTTCTTT.

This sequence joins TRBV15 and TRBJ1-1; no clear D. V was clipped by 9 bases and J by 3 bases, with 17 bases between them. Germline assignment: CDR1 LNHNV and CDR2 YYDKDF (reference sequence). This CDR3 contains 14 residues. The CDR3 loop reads CATDAGGSYTEAFF. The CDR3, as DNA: TGTGCCACAGATGCGGGTGGGTCGTACACTGAAGCTTTCTTT.

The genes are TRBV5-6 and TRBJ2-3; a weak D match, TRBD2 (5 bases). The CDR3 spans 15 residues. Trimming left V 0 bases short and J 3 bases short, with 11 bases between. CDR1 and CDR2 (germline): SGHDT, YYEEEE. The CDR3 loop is CASSLEPGRTDTQYF. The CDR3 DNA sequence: TGTGCCAGCAGCTTGGAGCCGGGGAGAACAGATACGCAGTATTTT. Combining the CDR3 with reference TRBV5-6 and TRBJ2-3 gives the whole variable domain DAGVTQSPTHLIKTRGQQVTLRCSPKSGHDTVSWYQQALGQGPQFIFQYYEEEERQRGNFPDRFSGHQFPNYSSELNVNALLLGDSALYLCASSLEPGRTDTQYFGPGTRLTVL.

The CDR3 nucleotides read TGCGCCAGCAGCCAAGGCAGACACGATTTTAATCAGCCCCAGCATTTT. Its translation: CASSQGRHDFNQPQHF. The chain uses TRBV4-1 and TRBJ1-5; no clear D gene. V lost 1 base and J lost 4, with 14 bases in between. The germline V gene has CDR1 MGHRA and CDR2 YSYEKL. The CDR3 totals 16 residues.

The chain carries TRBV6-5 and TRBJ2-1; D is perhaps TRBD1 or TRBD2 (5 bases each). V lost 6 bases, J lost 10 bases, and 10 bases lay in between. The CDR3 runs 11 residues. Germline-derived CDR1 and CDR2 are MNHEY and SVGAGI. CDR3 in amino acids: CASRTGTEQFF. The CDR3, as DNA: TGTGCCAGCAGAACCGGGACCGAGCAGTTCTTC.

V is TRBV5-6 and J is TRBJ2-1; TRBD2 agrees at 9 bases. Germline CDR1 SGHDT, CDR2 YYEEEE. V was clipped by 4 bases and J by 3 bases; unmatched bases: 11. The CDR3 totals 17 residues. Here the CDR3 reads CASSPEATSGYYNEQFF. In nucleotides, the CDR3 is TGTGCCAGCAGCCCCGAGGCGACTAGCGGTTACTACAATGAGCAGTTCTTC.

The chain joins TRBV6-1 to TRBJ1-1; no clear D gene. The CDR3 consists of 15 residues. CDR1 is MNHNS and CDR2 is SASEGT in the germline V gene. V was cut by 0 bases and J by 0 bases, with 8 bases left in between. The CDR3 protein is CASSEATPLNTEAFF. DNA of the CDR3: TGTGCCAGCAGTGAAGCAACACCCCTGAACACTGAAGCTTTCTTT.

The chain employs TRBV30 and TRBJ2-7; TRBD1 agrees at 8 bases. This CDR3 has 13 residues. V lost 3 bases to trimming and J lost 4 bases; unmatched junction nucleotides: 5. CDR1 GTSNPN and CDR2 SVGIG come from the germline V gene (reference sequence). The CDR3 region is CAWRGDRLYEQYF. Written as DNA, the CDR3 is TGTGCCTGGAGGGGGGACAGGCTATACGAGCAGTACTTC.

The chain's CDR3 is CASSTRGRGNTEAFF. The CDR3 nucleotides read TGTGCCAGCAGTACCAGGGGGCGTGGGAACACTGAAGCTTTCTTT. V and J are TRBV6-5 and TRBJ1-1; 8 bases fit TRBD1. After removal of 5 bases from V and 1 base from J, the junction contained 6 bases not matched to a gene. Germline CDR1 and CDR2: MNHEY and SVGAGI. This CDR3 has 15 amino acids.

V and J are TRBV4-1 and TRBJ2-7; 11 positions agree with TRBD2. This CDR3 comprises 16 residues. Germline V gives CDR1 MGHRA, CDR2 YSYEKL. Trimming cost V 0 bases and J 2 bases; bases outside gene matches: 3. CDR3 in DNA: TGCGCCAGCAGCCAAGATCAGACTAGCGGGGCCTACGAGCAGTACTTC. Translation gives CASSQDQTSGAYEQYF.

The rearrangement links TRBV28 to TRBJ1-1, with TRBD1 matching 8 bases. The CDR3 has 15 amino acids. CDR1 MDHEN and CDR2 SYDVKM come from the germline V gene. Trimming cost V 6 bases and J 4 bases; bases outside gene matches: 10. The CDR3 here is CASRPQGALGTEAFF. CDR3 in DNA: TGTGCCAGCAGGCCCCAGGGGGCGTTGGGCACTGAAGCTTTCTTT.

CDR3 region: CASSQLAGGYGYTF. CDR3 DNA: TGCGCCAGCAGCCAACTTGCAGGGGGCTATGGCTACACCTTC. The chain is built from TRBV4-3 and TRBJ1-2; 7 nucleotides align to TRBD1. The CDR3 length is 14 residues. CDR1 is LGHNA, CDR2 YSLEER, per germline. The V and J ends lost 2 bases and 4 bases, in that order; junction bases with no gene match: 4.